A single sample gave rise to the 22 T cell receptor beta chains below, sequenced in a study of T cell responses to AZD1222 COVID-19 vaccine. TCRdb's copy holds only in-frame clones and misses some; the assay was immunoSEQ multiplex PCR. The sample lists some 130,000 clones, over 75% seen once, with under 3.5% in the top ten. Source: peripheral blood, taken on day 0 of AZD1222 vaccination. All receptors derive from an adult in good health.

The gene calls are TRBV27 and TRBJ2-6, with no clear D. Germline values: CDR1 MNHEY, CDR2 SMNVEV (reference sequence). This CDR3 comprises 15 residues. V shed 3 bases and J shed 0 bases, with 6 bases lying between them. The CDR3 loop reads CASSFFGSGANVLTF. The CDR3 coding sequence is TGTGCCAGCAGTTTTTTCGGCTCTGGGGCCAACGTCCTGACTTTC.

The chain joins TRBV5-1 to TRBJ2-7; tentatively, D is TRBD2 (5 bases). V lost 9 bases and J 0 bases, leaving 13 bases between the germline ends. The CDR3 sequence is 13 residues long. From germline, CDR1 is SGHRS and CDR2 YFSETQ. The CDR3 nucleotides are TGCGCCACCCGAGCGGAAAGCTCCTACGAGCAGTACTTC. This codes for CATRAESSYEQYF.

The chain recombines TRBV24-1 with TRBJ1-2; D is possibly TRBD1 (5 bases). Germline V gene lookup returns CDR1 KGHDR and CDR2 SFDVKD. Trimming shortened V by 5 bases and J by 6 bases, and 12 bases separated the two germline ends. This CDR3 has 13 amino acids. CDR3 in DNA: TGTGCCACCAGTGTCAGCCGGGGCGATGGCTACACCTTC. Protein sequence: CATSVSRGDGYTF.

This rearrangement joins TRBV19 to TRBJ2-1; D not certain. CDR3 length: 13 residues. The V gene lost 5 bases and the J gene lost 4 bases, with 9 bases spanning the gap. The germline V gene encodes CDR1 LNHDA and CDR2 SQIVND (reference sequence). The CDR3 sequence: CASSVAGYNEQFF. The CDR3 bases are TGTGCCAGTAGTGTCGCAGGATACAATGAGCAGTTCTTC.

The V call is TRBV7-6, the J call TRBJ2-1, with TRBD2 matching 12 bases. Germline CDR1 and CDR2: SGHVS and FNYEAQ. The ends lost 1 base at V and 9 bases at J; junction bases unmatched: 16. The CDR3 length is 19 residues. CDR3 region: CASSLDILAGGKQSSEQFF. CDR3 nucleotides: TGTGCCAGCAGCTTAGATATCCTAGCGGGAGGGAAACAAAGTAGTGAGCAGTTCTTC.

This chain links TRBV2 with TRBJ2-1, with 10 bases that match TRBD2. J was trimmed by 9 bases and V by 1 base; bases with no gene match: 12. Germline V gene sequence: CDR1 SNHLY, CDR2 FYNNEI. The CDR3 runs 17 residues. For the CDR3, the DNA is TGTGCCAGCAGTGAAGGTCGGTGGTCTAGCGGGAGTAGTGAGCAGTTCTTC. This sequence encodes CASSEGRWSSGSSEQFF. Combining the CDR3 with reference TRBV2 and TRBJ2-1 gives the whole variable domain EPEVTQTPSHQVTQMGQEVILRCVPISNHLYFYWYRQILGQKVEFLVSFYNNEISEKSEIFDDQFSVERPDGSNFTLKIRSTKLEDSAMYFCASSEGRWSSGSSEQFFGPGTRLTVL.

The chain couples TRBV27 to TRBJ2-3; 14 positions match TRBD2. Germline CDR1 reads MNHEY; CDR2 reads SMNVEV (reference sequence). The CDR3 covers 17 residues. The V segment lost 5 bases and the J segment 5 bases; nucleotides outside the gene matches: 9. The CDR3 reads CASSPVGLAGEEDTQYF. The CDR3 DNA is TGTGCCAGCAGTCCCGTGGGACTAGCGGGAGAGGAAGATACGCAGTATTTT.

The V call is TRBV15, the J call TRBJ2-3; 9 bases match TRBD1. Germline V lookup: CDR1 LNHNV, CDR2 YYDKDF (reference sequence). The CDR3 length is 14 residues. Unmatched junction bases numbered 1, after V lost 3 bases and J lost 3 bases. CDR3 nucleotides: TGTGCCACCAGCAGGGACAGGGGAACAGATACGCAGTATTTT. Its translation: CATSRDRGTDTQYF.

The chain uses TRBV3-1 (or the pseudogene TRBV3-2) and TRBJ2-1, with unresolved D. Deletions cut 4 bases from V and 0 bases from J, with 7 bases between. Germline CDR1 is LGHDT and CDR2 is YNNKEL (reference sequence). This CDR3 region has 14 residues. The CDR3 loop reads CASSLTSSYNEQFF. The DNA for the CDR3 is TGTGCCAGCAGCCTCACAAGCTCCTACAATGAGCAGTTCTTC.

This clone was counted a single time. The chain joins TRBV4-3 to TRBJ1-4, with a possible D match to TRBD1 (5 bases). The CDR3 totals 16 residues. V was clipped by 0 bases and J by 8 bases, with 16 bases between them. From germline, CDR1 is LGHNA and CDR2 YSLEER. The CDR3, as DNA: TGCGCCAGCAGCCAAGAATACCACAGGTGGACAGAAAAACTGTTTTTT. Amino acid sequence: CASSQEYHRWTEKLFF.

The rearrangement uses TRBV7-6 and TRBJ2-1; 7 positions match TRBD2. This CDR3 has 15 amino acids. Germline CDR1 is SGHVS and CDR2 is FNYEAQ. Trimming cost V 1 base and J 10 bases; bases outside gene matches: 10. The CDR3 protein is CASSLVPAGLQEQFF. The CDR3 DNA reads as TGTGCCAGCAGCTTAGTTCCAGCGGGATTACAAGAGCAGTTCTTC.

The chain uses TRBV27 and TRBJ1-5; D uncertain. Trimming shortened V by 3 bases and J by 3 bases, and 3 bases separated the two germline ends. In germline, CDR1 is MNHEY, CDR2 SMNVEV (reference sequence). The CDR3 totals 12 residues. In DNA form, the CDR3 reads TGTGCCAGCAGTTTTCACAATCAGCCCCAGCATTTT. Encoded protein: CASSFHNQPQHF.

The chain links TRBV7-3 to TRBJ2-1; D possibly uses TRBD1 or TRBD2 (5 bases each). Germline V gene sequence: CDR1 SGHTA, CDR2 FQGTGA. The CDR3 is made up of 14 amino acids. V shed 1 base and J shed 6 bases, with 10 bases lying between them. CDR3 residues: CASSLMGTTNEQFF. CDR3 sequence (DNA): TGTGCCAGCAGCTTAATGGGGACCACCAATGAGCAGTTCTTC.

The genes are TRBV6-5 and TRBJ2-2; D unclear. CDR3 length: 14 residues. V lost 7 bases and J 4 bases, leaving 13 bases between the germline ends. Germline CDR1 is MNHEY and CDR2 is SVGAGI. CDR3 nucleotide sequence: TGTGCCAGCACCTTCGCCCGCGGCACCGGGGAGCTGTTTTTT. Its protein is CASTFARGTGELFF.

The table lists this clone with a few counts. The chain carries TRBV11-3 and TRBJ1-6; D unresolved. V shed 3 bases and J shed 7 bases, with 7 bases lying between them. Germline lookup yields CDR1 SGHNT and CDR2 YENEEA. The length of the CDR3 is 13 residues. DNA for the CDR3: TGTGCCAGCAGCTTCCGGGGAAATTCACCCCTCCACTTT. This codes for CASSFRGNSPLHF.

The chain is built from TRBV18 and TRBJ2-7; possible D gene TRBD2, 5 bases. From germline, CDR1 is KGHSH and CDR2 LQKENI. This CDR3 has 13 residues. Trimming left V 2 bases short and J 2 bases short, with 7 bases between. The CDR3 spells CASSPTGTYEQYF. CDR3 coding DNA: TGTGCCAGCTCACCAACCGGGACCTACGAGCAGTACTTC.

The V gene is TRBV2, the J gene TRBJ1-1; weak D call: TRBD1 (5 bases). The ends were cut back, 5 bases at V and 1 base at J, with 14 bases in the middle. Germline CDR1 SNHLY, CDR2 FYNNEI. The CDR3 has 15 amino acids. CDR3 sequence (DNA): TGTGCCAGCAGTCTTTGGGGGGGAAGGAACACTGAAGCTTTCTTT. Protein: CASSLWGGRNTEAFF.

This clone occurred once. The chain combines TRBV12-3 or TRBV12-4 with TRBJ1-3; D call uncertain. Between the trimmed V and J ends, which lost 7 bases and 2 bases, there was a span of 9 bases. CDR3 length: 13 amino acids. The CDR3 region is CASKGNTGNTIYF. CDR3 nucleotides: TGTGCCAGCAAGGGAAACACTGGAAACACCATATATTTT.

V is TRBV2 and J is TRBJ2-1, with D perhaps matching TRBD2 (6 bases). Germline V lookup: CDR1 SNHLY, CDR2 FYNNEI. This CDR3 spans 13 amino acids. V shed 6 bases and J shed 8 bases, with 14 bases lying between them. The CDR3 sequence is CASSPGTFYEQFF. CDR3 bases: TGTGCCAGCAGCCCCGGGACTTTCTATGAGCAGTTCTTC.

The chain is built from TRBV7-9 and TRBJ1-2; D gene ambiguous. The ends were cut back, 2 bases at V and 5 bases at J, with 12 bases in the middle. The CDR3 is 14 amino acids. Per the germline V gene, CDR1 is SEHNR and CDR2 is FQNEAQ (reference sequence). CDR3 sequence reads: CASSLRAGQYGYTF. CDR3 sequence (DNA): TGTGCCAGCAGCTTAAGGGCAGGCCAATATGGCTACACCTTC.

This clone appeared a single time. The J gene is TRBJ1-6, the V gene TRBV15; D is uncertain. V lost 9 bases, J lost 5 bases, and 17 bases lay in between. Germline CDR1 and CDR2: LNHNV and YYDKDF (reference sequence). The CDR3 length is 15 residues. CDR3 sequence (DNA): TGTGCCACGGAGGCGGATCAGGTTCATAATTCACCCCTCCACTTT. Translated: CATEADQVHNSPLHF. The full variable domain, in which reference TRBV15 and TRBJ1-6 provide the parts outside the CDR3, is DAMVIQNPRYQVTQFGKPVTLSCSQTLNHNVMYWYQQKSSQAPKLLFHYYDKDFNNEADTPDNFQSRRPNTSFCFLDIRSPGLGDTAMYLCATEADQVHNSPLHFGNGTRLTVT.

This clone occurred once. The chain employs TRBV2 and TRBJ1-3, with TRBD1 matching 10 bases. Trimming at V came to 8 bases and at J to 2 bases, leaving 3 bases not matched to a gene. The CDR3 totals 14 residues. Germline V lookup: CDR1 SNHLY, CDR2 FYNNEI. The CDR3 bases are TGTGCCAGCGGGGACAGGGGTGCTGGAAACACCATATATTTT. Amino acid sequence: CASGDRGAGNTIYF.